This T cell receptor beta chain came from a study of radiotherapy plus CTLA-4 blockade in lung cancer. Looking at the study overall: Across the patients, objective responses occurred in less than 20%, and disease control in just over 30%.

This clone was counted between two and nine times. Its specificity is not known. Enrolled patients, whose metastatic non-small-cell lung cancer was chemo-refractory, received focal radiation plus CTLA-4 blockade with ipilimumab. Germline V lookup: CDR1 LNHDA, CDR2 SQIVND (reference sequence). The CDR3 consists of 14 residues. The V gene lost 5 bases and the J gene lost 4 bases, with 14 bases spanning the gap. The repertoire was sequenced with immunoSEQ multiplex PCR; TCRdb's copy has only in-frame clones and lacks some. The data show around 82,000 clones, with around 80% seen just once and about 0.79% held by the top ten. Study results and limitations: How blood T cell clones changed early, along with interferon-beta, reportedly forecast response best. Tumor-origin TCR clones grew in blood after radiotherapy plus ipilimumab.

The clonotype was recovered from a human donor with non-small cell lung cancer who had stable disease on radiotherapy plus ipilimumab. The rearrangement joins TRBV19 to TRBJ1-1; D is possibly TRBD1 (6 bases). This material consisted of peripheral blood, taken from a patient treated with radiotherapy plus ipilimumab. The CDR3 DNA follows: TGTGCCAGTAGTCTCAGGGGACCGGGCACTGAAGCTTTCTTT. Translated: CASSLRGPGTEAFF.